These 20 T cell receptor beta chains were sequenced from one sample in a study of CD8+ T cells in alopecia areata. RNA extraction and reverse transcription yielded cDNA as sequencing template. Profiled with immunoSEQ multiplex PCR; TCRdb holds only in-frame clones, not every one. Here the sample spans 150,000 to 200,000 clones, 45% to 75% being singletons. Treatment meaning: oral pan-JAK inhibitor, 5-10 mg twice daily. Sample: CD4+ T cells sorted from blood, taken at week 4, from a patient treated with tofacitinib. The receptors come from a human donor with alopecia areata.

Comment on this clone: Other DNA sequences of this sample code for an identical CDR3. The CDR3 DNA is TGTGCCAGCAGTTACTCGTTCCTTGGCAATCAGCCCCAGCATTTT. It yields the protein CASSYSFLGNQPQHF. The chain combines TRBV6-5 with TRBJ1-5; D uncertain. Per the germline V gene, CDR1 is MNHEY and CDR2 is SVGAGI. The CDR3 extends over 15 amino acids. The V end was cut by 0 bases, the J end by 2 bases, with 8 bases between.

The chain has TRBV2 and TRBJ1-1; tentative D call: TRBD1 (6 bases). This CDR3 is built from 14 residues. Deletions cut 7 bases from V and 1 base from J, with 13 bases between. CDR1 is SNHLY and CDR2 is FYNNEI in the germline V gene. CDR3 DNA sequence: TGTGCCAGCACTGAGGGCAGGGGGAACACTGAAGCTTTCTTT. This sequence encodes CASTEGRGNTEAFF.

In this sample, this clone turned up a few times. This chain uses TRBV11-2 with TRBJ1-4; D perhaps matches TRBD1 (5 bases). The germline V gene encodes CDR1 SGHAT and CDR2 FQNNGV. The CDR3 loop spans 13 amino acids. Trimming took 3 bases from V and 5 from J, leaving 7 bases between them. CDR3 residues: CASSLTVNEKLFF. The CDR3 nucleotides are TGTGCCAGCAGCTTGACAGTAAATGAAAAACTGTTTTTT.

The chain carries TRBV29-1 and TRBJ2-7; 7 nucleotides line up with TRBD2. The CDR3 has 16 residues. Germline trimming cut 1 base from V and 0 bases from J; bases unmatched to any gene: 9. CDR1 is SQVTM, CDR2 ANQGSEA, per germline. This chain's CDR3 is CSVEVLAEGSSYEQYF. For the CDR3, the DNA is TGCAGCGTTGAAGTTCTAGCGGAGGGGAGCTCCTACGAGCAGTACTTC.

This clone was recorded a few times. The rearrangement uses TRBV29-1 and TRBJ1-2; D remains ambiguous. This CDR3 has 9 amino acids. Trimming removed 6 bases from V and 8 bases from J, with 7 bases in between. The germline gives CDR1 SQVTM, CDR2 ANQGSEA. Written as DNA, the CDR3 is TGCAGCGTGGACGAGGGCTACACCTTC. Its protein is CSVDEGYTF. Drawing the rest from reference TRBV29-1 and TRBJ1-2, the complete variable domain is SAVISQKPSRDICQRGTSLTIQCQVDSQVTMMFWYRQQPGQSLTLIATANQGSEATYESGFVIDKFPISRPNLTFSTLTVSNMSPEDSSIYLCSVDEGYTFGSGTRLTVV.

The chain joins TRBV25-1 to TRBJ1-5; D gene uncertain. The germline V gene encodes CDR1 MGHDK and CDR2 SYGVNS. Between the trimmed V and J ends, which lost 6 bases and 6 bases, there was a span of 12 bases. This CDR3 comprises 13 residues. The DNA of the CDR3 is TGTGCCAGCAGGGGCGGGTCGGGTCAGCCCCAGCATTTT. It codes for CASRGGSGQPQHF.

This chain uses TRBV5-1 with TRBJ1-5; D might be TRBD1 (5 bases). The CDR3 loop spans 15 amino acids. V was trimmed by 0 bases and J by 4 bases, leaving 11 bases between them. In germline, CDR1 is SGHRS, CDR2 YFSETQ. The CDR3 is CASSLVPSGNQPQHF. The DNA for the CDR3 is TGCGCCAGCAGCTTGGTTCCTTCAGGGAATCAGCCCCAGCATTTT.

This chain joins TRBV28 and TRBJ2-3; 9 nucleotides line up with TRBD2. V trimming: 5 bases; J trimming: 5 bases; junction bases outside the gene matches: 5. The V gene's germline CDR1 is MDHEN and CDR2 SYDVKM. CDR3 size: 14 residues. CDR3 sequence: CASSSGGPVDTQYF. CDR3 DNA: TGTGCCAGCAGTAGCGGGGGGCCAGTAGATACGCAGTATTTT.

This clone was counted only a few times. The rearrangement joins TRBV29-1 to TRBJ1-2; TRBD1 agrees at 11 bases. The V and J ends lost 3 bases and 5 bases, in that order; junction bases with no gene match: 2. This CDR3 contains 13 residues. Germline CDR1 is SQVTM and CDR2 is ANQGSEA. DNA for the CDR3: TGCAGCGTTGACGGGACAGGGGGATATGGCTACACCTTC. The encoded protein is CSVDGTGGYGYTF.

This clone occurred a few times. V is TRBV7-2 and J is TRBJ2-7; tentatively, D is TRBD1 (6 bases). The CDR3 covers 12 residues. Germline values: CDR1 SGHTA, CDR2 FQGNSA. Trimming cost V 5 bases and J 3 bases, with 8 bases left between them. CDR3 nucleotide sequence: TGTGCCAGCAGCAAGGACAGCTACGAGCAGTACTTC. It yields the protein CASSKDSYEQYF.

Concerning this clone itself: Additional DNA sequences in this sample encode the identical CDR3. The chain recombines TRBV30 with TRBJ2-5; a possible D gene is TRBD2 (6 bases). CDR3 length: 12 residues. Germline V gene data show CDR1 as GTSNPN and CDR2 as SVGIG (reference sequence). V lost 2 bases and J lost 5, with 9 bases in between. The CDR3 loop reads CAWSTSRETQYF. CDR3 DNA sequence: TGTGCCTGGAGTACTAGCCGGGAGACCCAGTACTTC.

The J gene is TRBJ2-7, the V gene TRBV10-3; 8 bases are a match to TRBD2. Germline V gives CDR1 ENHRY, CDR2 SYGVKD. The CDR3 spans 14 residues. Trimming removed 10 bases from V and 6 bases from J; junction bases left unmatched: 14. The CDR3 DNA reads as TGTGCCAGCAGATACAGCGGGAGCCCCTGCGAGCAGTACTTC. It encodes CASRYSGSPCEQYF.

This clone was seen only a few times. The chain carries TRBV29-1 and TRBJ1-1; D is ambiguous. V was cut by 3 bases and J by 3 bases, with 5 bases left in between. The CDR3 contains 11 residues. In germline, CDR1 is SQVTM, CDR2 ANQGSEA. The CDR3 sequence is CSVERYTEAFF. Here the CDR3 DNA reads TGCAGCGTTGAGCGGTACACTGAAGCTTTCTTT.

This clone came up once. V usage is TRBV29-1 and J usage is TRBJ2-7; D is uncertain. The CDR3 runs 13 residues. Germline CDR1 is SQVTM and CDR2 is ANQGSEA. The V end lost 4 bases, the J end lost 1 base, and 11 bases lay between the germline ends. CDR3 DNA: TGCAGCGTTGCCCGGAAACTTTCCTACGAGCAGTACTTC. Amino acid sequence: CSVARKLSYEQYF.

This clone was seen more than once but under ten times. The chain has TRBV7-9 and TRBJ2-3; 7 bases fit TRBD2. The CDR3 contains 15 residues. V lost 0 bases and J lost 6; bases outside the gene matches: 6. CDR1 is SEHNR and CDR2 is FQNEAQ in the germline V gene (reference sequence). In nucleotides, the CDR3 is TGTGCCAGCAGCTTAGCGGGCGGGGGAGCGGATACGCAGTATTTT. Its translation is CASSLAGGGADTQYF.

The V gene is TRBV7-2, the J gene TRBJ2-1; the match to TRBD2 covers 13 bases. The CDR3 length is 15 residues. With 5 bases clipped from V and 7 bases from J, the junction kept 5 bases outside the gene matches. Germline CDR1 SGHTA, CDR2 FQGNSA. CDR3 DNA sequence: TGTGCCAGCAGCGTACTAGCGGGGGGGCTAAATGAGCAGTTCTTC. It is translated as CASSVLAGGLNEQFF.

The chain links TRBV7-9 to TRBJ2-2; possibly TRBD2 for D (6 bases). Germline V lookup: CDR1 SEHNR, CDR2 FQNEAQ (reference sequence). The CDR3 length is 13 residues. V shed 7 bases and J shed 7 bases, with 13 bases lying between them. The CDR3: CASTSAGNGELFF. The CDR3 bases are TGTGCCAGCACCTCGGCGGGGAACGGGGAGCTGTTTTTT.

This clone came up a few times. The genes are TRBV28 and TRBJ2-5; the match to TRBD1 covers 8 bases. This CDR3 is 15 amino acids long. V trimming: 8 bases; J trimming: 9 bases; junction bases outside the gene matches: 17. Germline V gives CDR1 MDHEN, CDR2 SYDVKM. The CDR3 is CASGAQGAPPRAQYF. The DNA for the CDR3 is TGTGCCAGCGGCGCTCAGGGGGCCCCCCCAAGGGCCCAGTACTTC.

The chain combines TRBV5-1 with TRBJ2-1; perhaps TRBD1 as D (6 bases). Trimming shortened V by 2 bases and J by 1 base, and 10 bases separated the two germline ends. This CDR3 spans 15 amino acids. Germline CDR1 reads SGHRS; CDR2 reads YFSETQ. For the CDR3, the DNA is TGCGCCAGCAGCTTACAGGGATTATCCTACAATGAGCAGTTCTTC. It encodes CASSLQGLSYNEQFF.

This chain's CDR3 is CASSSQGADTQYF. The CDR3 DNA reads as TGCGCCAGCAGCTCACAGGGTGCAGATACGCAGTATTTT. The chain uses TRBV5-1 and TRBJ2-3; the D gene is possibly TRBD1 (6 bases). The germline V gene encodes CDR1 SGHRS and CDR2 YFSETQ. The V end lost 3 bases, the J end lost 4 bases, and 9 bases lay between the germline ends. The length of the CDR3 is 13 residues.